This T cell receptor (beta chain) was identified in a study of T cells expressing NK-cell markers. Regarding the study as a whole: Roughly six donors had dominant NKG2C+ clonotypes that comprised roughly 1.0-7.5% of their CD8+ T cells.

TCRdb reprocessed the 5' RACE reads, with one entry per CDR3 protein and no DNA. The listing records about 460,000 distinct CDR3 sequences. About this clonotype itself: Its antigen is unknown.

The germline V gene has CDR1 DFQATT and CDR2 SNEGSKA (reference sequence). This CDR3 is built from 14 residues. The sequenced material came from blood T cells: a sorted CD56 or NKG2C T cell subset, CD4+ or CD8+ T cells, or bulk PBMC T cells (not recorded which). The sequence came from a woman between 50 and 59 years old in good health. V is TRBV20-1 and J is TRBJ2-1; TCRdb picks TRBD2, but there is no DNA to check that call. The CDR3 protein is CSARAREVPGEQFF.